These 5 T cell receptor beta chains were all obtained from the same sample, sequenced in a study of blood T cell repertoires in COVID-19. Clones were sequenced by immunoSEQ multiplex PCR, and TCRdb holds only the in-frame ones, with some missing. The sample has 200,000 to 250,000 clones, about 85% seen once. Sequencing input: PBMCs or T cells enriched from blood (not recorded which). Receptors originate from a man aged 25-45 years who had recovered from COVID-19.

J is TRBJ2-5 and V is TRBV5-6; 8 bases map to TRBD2. V lost 4 bases and J lost 2; bases outside the gene matches: 7. The CDR3 length is 15 residues. The germline gives CDR1 SGHDT, CDR2 YYEEEE. CDR3 nucleotides: TGTGCCAGCAGCCTATCGGGGGGGCTGCAAGAGACCCAGTACTTC. Translating gives CASSLSGGLQETQYF.

The chain employs TRBV6-5 and TRBJ2-5, with D hard to call. From germline, CDR1 is MNHEY and CDR2 SVGAGI. Trimming shortened V by 6 bases and J by 4 bases, and 6 bases separated the two germline ends. This CDR3 is built from 11 residues. CDR3 DNA: TGTGCCAGCAGGCTCGGAGAGACCCAGTACTTC. Translated, it gives CASRLGETQYF.

The CDR3 DNA reads TGTGCCAGCAGTTACAGTAACTATGGCTACACCTTC. This translates into CASSYSNYGYTF. This chain joins TRBV28 and TRBJ1-2; the D is unclear. In germline, CDR1 is MDHEN, CDR2 SYDVKM. Deletions cut 4 bases from V and 1 base from J, with 4 bases between. This CDR3 comprises 12 residues.

DNA for the CDR3: TGTGCCAGTGGAGCTAACTATGGCTACACCTTC. It codes for CASGANYGYTF. The chain is built from TRBV19 and TRBJ1-2; D unresolved. The CDR3 runs to 11 residues. V dropped 8 bases and J dropped 0 bases, with 4 bases sitting between them. CDR1 is LNHDA and CDR2 is SQIVND in the germline V gene (reference sequence).

The gene calls are TRBV5-8 and TRBJ1-1, with D hard to call. Germline V gene sequence: CDR1 SGHTS, CDR2 YDEGEE. The CDR3 is 14 residues long. V was shortened by 9 bases and J by 3 bases, with 18 bases between the two germline ends. CDR3: CATQPGWKDTEAFF. The CDR3 DNA is TGTGCCACACAACCGGGGTGGAAGGACACTGAAGCTTTCTTT.